This passage covers 12 T cell receptor beta chains from one sample sequenced in a study of somatic mutations in cytotoxic T cells in rheumatoid arthritis. The assay was immunoSEQ multiplex PCR, and TCRdb's table has in-frame clones only and misses some. The sample shows about 18,000 clones, over 70% of them seen only once. Sequenced input: CD8+ T cells sorted from blood. The receptors here all came from a man in his fifties or sixties in good health.

The gene calls are TRBV4-1 and TRBJ2-7; 8 bases are shared with TRBD1. This CDR3 has 16 amino acids. Germline CDR1 is MGHRA and CDR2 is YSYEKL. V dropped 0 bases and J dropped 0; count of bases not matched to a gene: 4. The CDR3 DNA is TGCGCCAGCAGCCAAGAAAAAGGGACAGGCTCCTACGAGCAGTACTTC. Protein: CASSQEKGTGSYEQYF.

The V gene is TRBV5-6, the J gene TRBJ2-4; D gene uncertain. The V gene's germline CDR1 is SGHDT and CDR2 YYEEEE. The CDR3 runs to 17 residues. The V end was cut by 0 bases, the J end by 1 base, with 14 bases between. CDR3 in amino acids: CASSLAFSGWAKNIQYF. As DNA, the CDR3 is TGTGCCAGCAGCTTGGCCTTCTCAGGCTGGGCCAAAAACATTCAGTACTTC.

The chain links TRBV5-1 to TRBJ2-7, with 9 bases lining up with TRBD1. This CDR3 is 14 amino acids long. Losses at the gene ends were 3 bases for V and 2 bases for J; bases not matched to a gene: 3. Germline CDR1 is SGHRS and CDR2 is YFSETQ. CDR3 amino acids: CASSWGQGTYEQYF. CDR3 bases: TGCGCCAGCAGCTGGGGACAGGGAACCTACGAGCAGTACTTC.

The chain couples TRBV19 to TRBJ1-5, with TRBD1 matching 11 bases. The CDR3 covers 15 residues. Germline-derived CDR1 and CDR2 are LNHDA and SQIVND (reference sequence). J was trimmed by 5 bases and V by 1 base; bases with no gene match: 1. Written as DNA, the CDR3 is TGTGCCAGTAGTATAGGGACAGGGGGCTATCAGCCCCAGCATTTT. Residues: CASSIGTGGYQPQHF.

The V and J genes are TRBV11-1 and TRBJ2-7; 7 bases are a match to TRBD2. The germline gives CDR1 SGHAT, CDR2 FQDESV (reference sequence). This CDR3 spans 14 amino acids. V lost 5 bases to trimming and J lost 5 bases; unmatched junction nucleotides: 9. CDR3 in amino acids: CASSRAGLPHEQYF. The CDR3 DNA reads TGTGCCAGCAGCCGGGCGGGACTACCACACGAGCAGTACTTC.

V is TRBV13 and J is TRBJ2-5; 8 nucleotides line up with TRBD2. This CDR3 is built from 14 residues. V shed 8 bases, J shed 1 base, and the junction held 6 bases outside the gene matches. Germline CDR1 PRHDT, CDR2 FYEKMQ (reference sequence). The DNA for the CDR3 is TGTGCCAGCGGGGCGGGAGGACCCCAAGAGACCCAGTACTTC. This translates into CASGAGGPQETQYF.

The chain carries TRBV4-1 and TRBJ1-5, with D unresolved. Per germline, CDR1 MGHRA and CDR2 YSYEKL. The CDR3 runs 15 residues. Deletions cut 2 bases from V and 4 bases from J, with 12 bases between. The CDR3 DNA reads as TGCGCCAGCAGCCAAAACGGGAGGAAAAATCAGCCCCAGCATTTT. Translation gives CASSQNGRKNQPQHF.

This clone was counted between two and nine times. The V gene is TRBV6-5, the J gene TRBJ2-5; TRBD2 might be the D (5 bases). Germline values: CDR1 MNHEY, CDR2 SVGAGI. CDR3 length: 14 amino acids. The V end was cut by 4 bases, the J end by 0 bases, with 9 bases between. CDR3 nucleotides: TGTGCCAGCAGTTTTATGGGAGACCAAGAGACCCAGTACTTC. Protein sequence: CASSFMGDQETQYF.

This clone was counted only a few times. The CDR3 nucleotides read TGTGCCAGCAGCAGGCCCCGGGACACCTCCTACGAGCAGTACTTC. This gives the protein CASSRPRDTSYEQYF. The chain employs TRBV28 and TRBJ2-7; the D gene is possibly TRBD1 (6 bases). Germline CDR1 MDHEN, CDR2 SYDVKM. V lost 6 bases and J 0 bases, leaving 15 bases between the germline ends. The CDR3 spans 15 residues.

To note about this clone: The junction departs from the called germline gene at one end, perhaps through a read error. The rearrangement uses TRBV20-1 and TRBJ2-5; no clear D. CDR1 and CDR2 from the germline V gene are DFQATT and SNEGSKA (reference sequence). The CDR3 runs to 8 residues. The CDR3 sequence is CSASSSHF. The CDR3 DNA follows: TGCAGTGCTAGTAGCTCACACTTC.

The chain employs TRBV7-9 and TRBJ1-2; 11 nucleotides match TRBD1. The trim removed 5 bases at V and 5 bases at J, leaving 10 bases unmatched. This CDR3 comprises 16 residues. Per germline, CDR1 SEHNR and CDR2 FQNEAQ (reference sequence). CDR3 nucleotides: TGTGCCAGCAGCCCGGACAGGGGGCCTTGGAGGTATGGCTACACCTTC. Translating it yields CASSPDRGPWRYGYTF.

The chain combines TRBV4-1 with TRBJ2-5; 14 nucleotides line up with TRBD2. The germline V gene encodes CDR1 MGHRA and CDR2 YSYEKL. J gave up 7 bases and V 4 bases, and 2 bases lay outside the gene matches. The CDR3 is 14 amino acids. CDR3 sequence (DNA): TGCGCCAGCAGCCTCGGGACTAGCGGGGGGACCCAGTACTTC. Translated: CASSLGTSGGTQYF.